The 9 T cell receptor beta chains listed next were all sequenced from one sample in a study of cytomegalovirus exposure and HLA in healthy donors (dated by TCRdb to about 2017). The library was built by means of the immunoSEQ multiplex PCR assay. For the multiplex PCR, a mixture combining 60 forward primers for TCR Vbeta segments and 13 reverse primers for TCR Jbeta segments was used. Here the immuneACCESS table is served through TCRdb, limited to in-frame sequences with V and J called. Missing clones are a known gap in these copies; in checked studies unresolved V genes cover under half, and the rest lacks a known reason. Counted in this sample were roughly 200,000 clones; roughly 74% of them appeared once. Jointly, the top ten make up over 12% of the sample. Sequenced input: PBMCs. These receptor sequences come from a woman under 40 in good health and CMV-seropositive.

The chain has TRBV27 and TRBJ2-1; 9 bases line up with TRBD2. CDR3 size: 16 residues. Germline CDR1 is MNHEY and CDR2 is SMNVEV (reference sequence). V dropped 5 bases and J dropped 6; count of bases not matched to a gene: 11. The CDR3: CASSASWAGGRNEQFF. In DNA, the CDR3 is TGTGCCAGCAGTGCGTCTTGGGCGGGGGGGCGCAATGAGCAGTTCTTC.

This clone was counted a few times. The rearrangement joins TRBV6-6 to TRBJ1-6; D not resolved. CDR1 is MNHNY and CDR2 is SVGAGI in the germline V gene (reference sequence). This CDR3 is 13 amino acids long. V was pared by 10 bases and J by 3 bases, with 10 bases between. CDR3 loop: CATLLDYNSPLHF. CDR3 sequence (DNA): TGTGCCACCCTTTTAGACTATAATTCACCCCTCCACTTT.

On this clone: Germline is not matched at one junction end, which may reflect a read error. The CDR3 spells CSSSLDTGLEKLFF. Written as DNA, the CDR3 is TGTTCCAGCAGCTTAGACACAGGGCTTGAAAAACTGTTTTTT. J is TRBJ1-4 and V is TRBV7-9; tentatively, D is TRBD1 (6 bases). This CDR3 is built from 14 residues. CDR1 and CDR2 from the germline V gene are SEHNR and FQNEAQ (reference sequence).

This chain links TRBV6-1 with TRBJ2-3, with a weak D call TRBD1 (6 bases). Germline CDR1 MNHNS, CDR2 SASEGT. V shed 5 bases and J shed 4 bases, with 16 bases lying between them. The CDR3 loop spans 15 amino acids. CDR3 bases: TGTGCCAGCAGTCCGGCAGGGGCTGGAGCAGATACGCAGTATTTT. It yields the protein CASSPAGAGADTQYF.

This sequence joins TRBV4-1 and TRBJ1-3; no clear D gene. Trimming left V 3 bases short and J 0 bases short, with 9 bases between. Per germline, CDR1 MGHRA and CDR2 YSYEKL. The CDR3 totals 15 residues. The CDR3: CASSHFFVSGNTIYF. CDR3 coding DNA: TGCGCCAGCAGCCATTTCTTTGTCTCTGGAAACACCATATATTTT.

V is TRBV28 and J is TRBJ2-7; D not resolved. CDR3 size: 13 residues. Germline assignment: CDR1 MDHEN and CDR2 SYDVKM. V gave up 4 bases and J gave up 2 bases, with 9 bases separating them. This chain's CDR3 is CASSWRPAYEQYF. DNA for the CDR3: TGTGCCAGCAGTTGGCGGCCTGCCTACGAGCAGTACTTC.

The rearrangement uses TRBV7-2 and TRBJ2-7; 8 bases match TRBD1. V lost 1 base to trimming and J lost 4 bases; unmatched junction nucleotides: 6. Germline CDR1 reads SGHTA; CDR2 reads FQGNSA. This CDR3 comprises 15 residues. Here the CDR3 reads CASSLGSGQAYEQYF. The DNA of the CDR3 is TGTGCCAGCAGCTTAGGCTCGGGACAGGCTTACGAGCAGTACTTC.

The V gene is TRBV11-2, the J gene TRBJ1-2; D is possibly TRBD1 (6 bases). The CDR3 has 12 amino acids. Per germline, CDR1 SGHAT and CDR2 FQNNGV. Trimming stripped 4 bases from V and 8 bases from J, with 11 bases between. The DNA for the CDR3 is TGTGCCAGCAGCTCCGACAGGTACGGCTACACCTTC. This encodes CASSSDRYGYTF.

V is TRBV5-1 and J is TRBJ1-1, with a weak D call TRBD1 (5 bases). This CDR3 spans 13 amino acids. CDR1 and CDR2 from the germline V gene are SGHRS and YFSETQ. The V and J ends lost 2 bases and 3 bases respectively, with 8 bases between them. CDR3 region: CASSFVGDTEAFF. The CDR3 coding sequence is TGCGCCAGCAGCTTCGTAGGGGACACTGAAGCTTTCTTT. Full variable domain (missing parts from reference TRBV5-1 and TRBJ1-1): KAGVTQTPRYLIKTRGQQVTLSCSPISGHRSVSWYQQTPGQGLQFLFEYFSETQRNKGNFPGRFSGRQFSNSRSEMNVSTLELGDSALYLCASSFVGDTEAFFGQGTRLTVV.